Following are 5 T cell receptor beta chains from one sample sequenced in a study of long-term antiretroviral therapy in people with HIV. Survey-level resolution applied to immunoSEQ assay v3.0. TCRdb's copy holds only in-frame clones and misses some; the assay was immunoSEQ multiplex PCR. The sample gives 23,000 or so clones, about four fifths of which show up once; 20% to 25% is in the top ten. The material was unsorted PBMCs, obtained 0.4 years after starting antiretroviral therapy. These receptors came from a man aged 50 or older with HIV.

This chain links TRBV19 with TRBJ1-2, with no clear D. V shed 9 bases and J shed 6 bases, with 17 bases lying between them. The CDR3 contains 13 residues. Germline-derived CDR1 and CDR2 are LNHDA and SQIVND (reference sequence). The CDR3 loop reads CARRTFLANGYTF. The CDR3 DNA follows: TGTGCCAGAAGGACCTTTCTCGCTAATGGCTACACCTTC.

In DNA, the CDR3 is TGTGCCAGCAGCTTACGAGTCCTAGCGGGGGGCAACAATGAGCAGTTCTTC. It translates to CASSLRVLAGGNNEQFF. The chain is built from TRBV7-3 and TRBJ2-1, with 11 bases identical to TRBD2. Trimming at V came to 2 bases and at J to 5 bases, leaving 8 bases not matched to a gene. There are 17 residues in the CDR3. CDR1 is SGHTA, CDR2 FQGTGA, per germline.

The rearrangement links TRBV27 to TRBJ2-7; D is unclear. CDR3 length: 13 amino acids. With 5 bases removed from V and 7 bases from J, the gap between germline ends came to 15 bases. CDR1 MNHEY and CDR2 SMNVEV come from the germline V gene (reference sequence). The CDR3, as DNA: TGTGCCAGCAGTGCCTATTCAGTCGGAGAGCAGTACTTC. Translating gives CASSAYSVGEQYF.

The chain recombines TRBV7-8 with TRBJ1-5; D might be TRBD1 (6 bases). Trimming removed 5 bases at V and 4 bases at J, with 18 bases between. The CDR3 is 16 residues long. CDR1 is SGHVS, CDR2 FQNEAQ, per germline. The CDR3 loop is CASSIRPGHLNQPQHF. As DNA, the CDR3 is TGTGCCAGCAGCATAAGACCGGGACACCTAAATCAGCCCCAGCATTTT.

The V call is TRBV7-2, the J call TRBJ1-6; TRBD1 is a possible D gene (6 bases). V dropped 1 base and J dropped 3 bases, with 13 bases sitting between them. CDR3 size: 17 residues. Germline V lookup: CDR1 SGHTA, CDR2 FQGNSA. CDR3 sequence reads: CASSLVGGLIYNSPLHF. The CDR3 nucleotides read TGTGCCAGCAGCTTAGTAGGGGGTTTAATCTATAATTCACCCCTCCACTTT.